These 20 T cell receptor beta chains share one sample of origin, sequenced in a study of T cell responses to AZD1222 COVID-19 vaccine (dated by TCRdb to the early 2020s). The time point label here, explained by the study, means: baseline before first vaccination. Reading the label with the study, this specimen's treatment or condition is: meningococcal conjugate vaccine given as trial control. Library preparation used the immunoSEQ multiplex PCR assay. Imported from immuneACCESS, the table was reduced by TCRdb to in-frame sequences with V and J called. These copies leave out some clones; in studies compared against another copy, an unresolved V gene accounts for under half, and the cause of the remainder is not known. The sample yields 100,000 to 130,000 clones; approximately 90% were counted once. Roughly 3% of the sample goes to the ten largest clones. The sequencing used peripheral blood, collected on day 0 of MenACWY control vaccination. The receptor source for this set is an adult in good health.

CDR3: CAGEQGPYGYTF. CDR3 nucleotides: TGTGCCGGAGAACAGGGCCCATATGGCTACACCTTC. V gene TRBV6-5 combines with J gene TRBJ1-2, with D maybe TRBD1 (6 bases). Germline assignment: CDR1 MNHEY and CDR2 SVGAGI. This CDR3 comprises 12 residues. The germline V and J ends were trimmed by 11 bases and 5 bases, with 15 bases remaining between them.

This chain joins TRBV7-2 and TRBJ2-4; D is undetermined. V was cut by 3 bases and J by 8 bases, with 11 bases left in between. Germline V CDR1 and CDR2: SGHTA, FQGNSA. The CDR3 length is 13 residues. CDR3 sequence (DNA): TGTGCCAGCAGCTTTCCCGGTATTCACATTCAGTACTTC. It encodes CASSFPGIHIQYF.

The chain combines TRBV7-2 with TRBJ1-5; possible D gene TRBD1, 5 bases. V lost 1 base and J 0 bases, leaving 19 bases between the germline ends. The CDR3 is 19 amino acids. Germline V gene lookup returns CDR1 SGHTA and CDR2 FQGNSA. The CDR3: CASSLVRGWGLYSNQPQHF. In nucleotides, the CDR3 is TGTGCCAGCAGCTTAGTGAGGGGATGGGGCCTTTATAGCAATCAGCCCCAGCATTTT.

Worth noting for this clone: The sample has other DNA sequences that encode this CDR3 too. V is TRBV7-2 and J is TRBJ2-7; 8 bases are shared with TRBD1. V was clipped by 3 bases and J by 1 base; unmatched bases: 2. Germline V gene lookup returns CDR1 SGHTA and CDR2 FQGNSA. This CDR3 has 14 residues. The CDR3 loop is CASSFDRGSYEQYF. CDR3 DNA sequence: TGTGCCAGCAGCTTTGACAGGGGTTCCTACGAGCAGTACTTC.

The chain is built from TRBV3-1 (or the pseudogene TRBV3-2) and TRBJ2-7, with D possibly matching TRBD2 (7 bases). Germline-derived CDR1 and CDR2 are LGHDT and YNNKEL (reference sequence). V lost 4 bases to trimming and J lost 7 bases, with 20 bases between them. This CDR3 is built from 15 residues. The CDR3 loop reads CASSPIWGGLGEQYF. DNA for the CDR3: TGTGCCAGCAGCCCGATTTGGGGGGGGCTGGGTGAGCAGTACTTC.

V gene TRBV19 combines with J gene TRBJ1-2; D may be TRBD1 (5 bases). V was shortened by 7 bases and J by 4 bases, with 13 bases between the two germline ends. This CDR3 contains 13 residues. CDR1 and CDR2 (germline): LNHDA, SQIVND (reference sequence). CDR3: CASTPRGGYGYTF. The CDR3, as DNA: TGTGCCAGTACCCCTCGGGGGGGCTATGGCTACACCTTC.

The rearrangement uses TRBV9 and TRBJ1-6; the D is unclear. The CDR3 has 16 residues. Germline CDR1 SGDLS, CDR2 YYNGEE. V dropped 0 bases and J dropped 8 bases, with 15 bases sitting between them. This CDR3 is CASSVEEGRLDSPLHF. Written as DNA, the CDR3 is TGTGCCAGCAGCGTAGAAGAGGGCCGGTTAGATTCACCCCTCCACTTT. The variable domain in full, completed from reference TRBV9 and TRBJ1-6, reads DSGVTQTPKHLITATGQRVTLRCSPRSGDLSVYWYQQSLDQGLQFLIQYYNGEERAKGNILERFSAQQFPDLHSELNLSSLELGDSALYFCASSVEEGRLDSPLHFGNGTRLTVT.

The rearrangement uses TRBV19 and TRBJ1-5, with a possible D match to TRBD1 (5 bases). Germline V gene lookup returns CDR1 LNHDA and CDR2 SQIVND (reference sequence). With 10 bases removed from V and 5 bases from J, the gap between germline ends came to 18 bases. This CDR3 has 14 amino acids. The CDR3 nucleotides are TGTGCCACCTTTACGGGGGGTCCCCATCAGCCCCAGCATTTT. Protein sequence: CATFTGGPHQPQHF.

The V and J genes are TRBV28 and TRBJ2-1; a weak D match, TRBD2 (5 bases). The CDR3 loop spans 15 amino acids. Deletions cut 4 bases from V and 8 bases from J, with 18 bases between. Germline CDR1 is MDHEN and CDR2 is SYDVKM. The chain's CDR3 is CASSSAGRPIDEQFF. CDR3 sequence (DNA): TGTGCCAGCAGTTCCGCGGGCAGGCCCATCGATGAGCAGTTCTTC. The full variable domain, completed using reference TRBV28 and TRBJ2-1, is DVKVTQSSRYLVKRTGEKVFLECVQDMDHENMFWYRQDPGLGLRLIYFSYDVKMKEKGDIPEGYSVSREKKERFSLILESASTNQTSMYLCASSSAGRPIDEQFFGPGTRLTVL.

The chain recombines TRBV21-1 with TRBJ2-5; TRBD1, as called in the table, went unchecked against the DNA. TRBV21-1 is assigned pseudogene status. The CDR3 spans 14 residues. The DNA for the CDR3 is TGTGCCAGCAGCAAAGTTACAGGGAAGGAGGACCAGTACTTC. Its translation: CASSKVTGKEDQYF.

This clone was detected only a few times. The chain recombines TRBV6-5 with TRBJ1-2; possibly TRBD1 for D (5 bases). V was shortened by 0 bases and J by 8 bases, with 13 bases between the two germline ends. This CDR3 spans 14 amino acids. The germline CDR1 and CDR2 sequences are MNHEY and SVGAGI. CDR3 region: CASSYSPAGTGYTF. As DNA, the CDR3 is TGTGCCAGCAGTTACTCCCCGGCAGGGACCGGCTACACCTTC.

The chain uses TRBV4-1 and TRBJ2-1; D possibly corresponds to TRBD1 (6 bases). Per the germline V gene, CDR1 is MGHRA and CDR2 is YSYEKL. V lost 4 bases and J 1 base, leaving 8 bases between the germline ends. CDR3 length equals 14 residues. The CDR3 loop reads CASSLTGSYNEQFF. As DNA, the CDR3 is TGCGCCAGCAGCCTTACAGGGTCCTACAATGAGCAGTTCTTC.

The chain combines TRBV19 with TRBJ1-3; unclear D gene. The length of the CDR3 is 15 residues. The ends were cut back, 5 bases at V and 4 bases at J, with 15 bases in the middle. Germline CDR1 is LNHDA and CDR2 is SQIVND (reference sequence). The CDR3 region has the DNA TGTGCCAGTAGTCCCGTGACGGCGGGCGGAAACACCATATATTTT. Protein: CASSPVTAGGNTIYF.

The CDR3 DNA reads TGCGCCAGCAGCCAAGATGAGGGACAGGGCTCCTACGAGCAGTACTTC. Translated, it gives CASSQDEGQGSYEQYF. The chain joins TRBV4-1 to TRBJ2-7; 9 bases map to TRBD1. The V gene end was trimmed by 0 bases and the J gene end by 0 bases; junction bases not matched to a gene: 3. This CDR3 contains 16 residues. Germline V CDR1 and CDR2: MGHRA, YSYEKL.

This chain joins TRBV5-1 and TRBJ2-1; 10 nucleotides match TRBD2. The J segment lost 6 bases and the V segment lost 1 base, leaving 7 bases of the junction unmatched. The CDR3 runs to 16 residues. Germline V gives CDR1 SGHRS, CDR2 YFSETQ. The CDR3 DNA reads TGCGCCAGCAGCTTGCTTAGCGGGGGGACGGGCAATGAGCAGTTCTTC. It yields the protein CASSLLSGGTGNEQFF.

The chain couples TRBV7-2 to TRBJ1-6, with a possible D match to TRBD1 (5 bases). V lost 1 base and J lost 10, with 11 bases in between. Germline V gene lookup returns CDR1 SGHTA and CDR2 FQGNSA. The CDR3 extends over 14 amino acids. The CDR3 sequence: CASSLERGGSPLHF. The CDR3 bases are TGTGCCAGCAGCTTAGAGAGGGGCGGATCACCCCTCCACTTT.

Only a few counts were recorded for this clone. V gene TRBV30 combines with J gene TRBJ2-4; D might be TRBD2 (6 bases). The CDR3 spans 17 residues. The V gene's germline CDR1 is GTSNPN and CDR2 SVGIG (reference sequence). V was cut by 3 bases and J by 6 bases, with 24 bases left in between. This CDR3 reads CAWSRRVGIRGRNIQYF. The CDR3 coding sequence is TGTGCCTGGAGCAGAAGAGTGGGTATCCGGGGGAGAAACATTCAGTACTTC.

This clone showed up just a few times. The chain is built from TRBV14 and TRBJ2-2; D possibly corresponds to TRBD2 (6 bases). The CDR3 runs 16 residues. Trimming removed 2 bases at V and 1 base at J, with 11 bases between. Germline V CDR1 and CDR2: SGHDN, FVKESK. The CDR3 reads CASSQRTGLNTGELFF. The CDR3 nucleotides read TGTGCCAGCAGCCAAAGGACGGGACTGAACACCGGGGAGCTGTTTTTT.

The rearrangement uses TRBV3-1 (or the pseudogene TRBV3-2) and TRBJ2-1, with 8 bases that match TRBD2. CDR3 length equals 17 residues. CDR1 LGHDT and CDR2 YNNKEL come from the germline V gene (reference sequence). J lost 2 bases, V lost 4 bases, and 10 bases had no gene match. The CDR3 DNA sequence: TGTGCCAGCAGCCTAGGTTCGGGGGGGCAGGCCTACAATGAGCAGTTCTTC. This sequence encodes CASSLGSGGQAYNEQFF.

V and J are TRBV21-1 and TRBJ2-7; the D call of TRBD1 is as the table states it, not checked on the DNA. TRBV21-1 is a pseudogene segment. This CDR3 has 14 residues. This CDR3 is CATGRDSGSYEQYF. CDR3 nucleotides: TGTGCCACCGGTCGGGACAGCGGTAGCTACGAGCAGTACTTC.